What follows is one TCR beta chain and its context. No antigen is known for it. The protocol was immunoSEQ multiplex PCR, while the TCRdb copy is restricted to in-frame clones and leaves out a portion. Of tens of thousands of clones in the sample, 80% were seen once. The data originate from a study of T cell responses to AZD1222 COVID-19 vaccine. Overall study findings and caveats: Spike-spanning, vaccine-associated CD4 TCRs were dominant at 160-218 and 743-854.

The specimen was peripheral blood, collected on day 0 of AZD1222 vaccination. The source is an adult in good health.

CDR3 region: CASSPTGYSGNTIYF. The CDR3 DNA sequence: TGTGCCAGCTCACCGACAGGTTACTCTGGAAACACCATATATTTT. The chain carries TRBV18 and TRBJ1-3; a possible D gene is TRBD1 (6 bases). Germline CDR1 and CDR2: KGHSH and LQKENI. V was cut by 3 bases and J by 0 bases, with 9 bases left in between. The CDR3 covers 15 residues. Complete variable domain (other parts from reference TRBV18 and TRBJ1-3): NAGVMQNPRHLVRRRGQEARLRCSPMKGHSHVYWYRQLPEEGLKFMVYLQKENIIDESGMPKERFSAEFPKEGPSILRIQQVVRGDSAAYFCASSPTGYSGNTIYFGEGSWLTVV.